This record covers a single TCR beta chain. The clone's antigen remains unknown. From each donor, a roughly 2.7 ml peripheral blood sample was collected into PAXgene tubes and kept at -80 degrees C. Without any T cell sorting, total RNA was extracted from whole blood using the PAXgene blood miRNA kit on an automated QIAcube. Peripheral blood from monozygotic twin pairs, either concordant or discordant for inflammatory bowel disease, underwent deep TCRalpha and TCRbeta repertoire profiling that used unique molecular barcoding. Smoking habits were recorded for all twin pairs, with individuals classified as current, former or never smokers. Library prep was done by 5' RACE. The input for every TCR library was 3,500 to 4,000 ng of total RNA. For each sample, cDNA was synthesized in eight separate reactions using SMARTScribe reverse transcriptase. Unique molecular identifiers containing a 6-nucleotide sample barcode were introduced through template switching during cDNA synthesis. Amplification of TCRalpha and TCRbeta cDNA involved two nested PCRs of approximately 16 and 9 cycles, and each PCR was followed by bead purification. Before amplification, cDNA was treated with uracil DNA-glycosylase and purified using the QIAquick PCR purification kit. The second PCR added Illumina TruSeq-compatible adapters along with sample-specific barcodes. TapeStation and Qubit were used to check library quality and concentration, and about 5.2 ng of each library went into the pool. Sequencing of pooled libraries was carried out on an Illumina HiSeq2500 single-index Rapid Run using 2 x 100 bp reads and custom sequencing primers. The paper's data handling went like this. MiGEC version 1.2.6 was used for UMI-based consensus assembly, which corrected PCR and sequencing errors. V(D)J alignment, clonotype assembly and CDR3 extraction were performed with MiXCR version 2.1.1. To normalise gene usage, clonotype sharing and MAIT/NKT TCR abundance, the analysis used the top 1000, 10 000 and 20 000 clonotypes per sample. Diversity was computed as the inverse Simpson index with the vegan R package after downsampling to 27 000 UMIs. Paired Mann-Whitney U tests on discordant twin pairs were used, with Benjamini-Hochberg multiple-testing correction. The reads went through TCRdb reprocessing, and each CDR3 protein sequence gets one entry with no DNA. The V and J calls shown here were made by TCRdb, not taken from the authors' results. The sample's table lists a count of fewer than 200,000 distinct CDR3 sequences. The top ten constitute approximately 2.5% of the sample.

The CDR3 sequence holds 13 residues, the cysteine and phenylalanine included. No DNA sequence was recorded. Per the germline V gene (reference sequence), DFQATT is the CDR1 and SNEGSKA is the CDR2. The source of the sample is a study of monozygotic twins with inflammatory bowel disease (dated by TCRdb to about 2019). Background for the entire study: A total of approximately 28 monozygotic twin pairs were included in the full study, comprising nine German pairs (four IBD-concordant, five IBD-discordant) and 19 IBD-discordant Danish pairs. The search for disease-associated traits relied mainly on comparing, within discordant pairs, IBD patients with their genetically identical healthy co-twins. Each individual had, on average, about 151 000 unique TCRalpha sequences and 181 000 unique TCRbeta sequences available for analysis. Overall study outcomes, separate from this receptor: The results gave no support for a single strong signal or clonotype linked to IBD. Compared with healthy twins, IBD patients shared fewer clonotypes with other individuals, and the difference was most pronounced in patients with signs of disease activity. Because patients were on differing immunosuppressive treatments, the repertoires may have picked up extra background noise and inter-individual variability. The analysis was unable to tell different T cell subtypes apart. Measured by the inverse Simpson index, TCRbeta repertoire diversity was lower in IBD patients than in their healthy co-twins. Concordant and discordant twins showed no difference in repertoire similarity, possibly because of limited statistical power.

Sequencing was carried out using blood. This sequence was found in a human donor with ulcerative colitis or Crohn's disease, or a healthy co-twin of an affected twin (not recorded which). The V gene is TRBV20-1 and the J gene is TRBJ1-4; there is no DNA to check the TCRdb D call of TRBD1. The CDR3 here reads CSAPRQGQEKLFF.